The present TCR beta chain was sequenced within a study of PD-1 blockade in classical Hodgkin lymphoma (dated by TCRdb to 2018 to 2021). With respect to the entire study: Nivolumab dosing was 3 mg/kg intravenously every 2 weeks, continuing until either disease progression or unacceptable toxicity. The study used TCR beta sequencing and CyTOF to define a peripheral blood immune signature of response to PD-1 blockade in classical Hodgkin lymphoma. Summary of the overall study and its limitations: Newly diagnosed patients were reported to have lower baseline TCR diversity than healthy donors, and relapsed/refractory patients were reported to have lower baseline TCR diversity still. Only a single clinical trial cohort was studied, and what caused the repertoire differences, possibly disease activity or prior therapy, remained undefined. By C4D1, a significant rise was seen in CD4+ TCR diversity but not in CD8+ TCR diversity (p=0.0027 vs p=0.16), and the rise was most apparent among complete responders (p=0.02). Diversity was lower in patients who began nivolumab less than 1 year after ASCT, so these patients were left out of later analyses to avoid confounding by immune reconstitution. Trial patients achieving complete response had baseline diversity similar to newly diagnosed patients, whereas partial responders and progressors had significantly lower diversity.

As to this clone: Its recognized antigen is unknown. Base qualities are not recorded, but no much larger clone differs from it by a single base.

Genomic DNA was isolated using the Qiagen DNeasy kit from unsorted PBMCs as well as from negatively selected CD4+ and CD8+ fractions. TCR beta CDR3 regions were subjected to amplification by immunoSEQ multiplex PCR with primers that anneal to V and J segments. Amplification bias was minimized using a synthetic immune receptor repertoire, and residual bias was removed computationally after sequencing. In the source study's methods: Repertoire diversity was quantified as the Shannon entropy index using custom Python scripts. Unsorted, CD4+ and CD8+ repertoires were examined separately, except in combined analyses, for which CD4+ and CD8+ sequences were merged in silico. A clone counted as expanded when the clone's frequency after treatment rose at least 2-fold relative to C1D1, and clones undetected at baseline were given a pseudocount of 0.5. Singleton clones were defined as clones with 0 or 1 copy at C1D1, and non-singleton clones were defined as clones with 2 or more copies. By matching protein sequences in sorted samples from the same patient, clones expanded in unsorted samples were annotated as CD4+, CD8+ or unknown. Wilcoxon tests on paired samples were used to test changes in diversity from C1D1 to C4D1. Drawn from immuneACCESS, this table holds only the in-frame rearrangements with V and J called that TCRdb kept. Clones are partly lost; checked studies trace under half to an unresolved V gene and leave the rest unexplained. Clone size and the V and J calls come from that table; the DNA yielded D and trimming. In this sample the table shows 20,000 to 25,000 clones, about 80% of which occur a single time. The top ten clones comprise roughly a fifth of the sample.

Reading from cysteine to phenylalanine, the CDR3 counts 14 amino acids. Only CDR3 DNA is held: 42 bases, read in frame from base 1. Via the germline V gene, CDR1 is SGHTS and CDR2 YDEGEE. A distance of 9 bases separates the germline ends of V and J, which lose 0 bases and 3 bases respectively. This specimen's time point label, per the study, means: cycle 4 day 1 (C4D1), after 6 weeks of nivolumab. Relapse after autologous stem cell transplantation had occurred in all trial patients, and cohorts A, B and C were distinguished by prior brentuximab vedotin exposure. The trial cohort comprised more than 55 patients with relapsed/refractory classical Hodgkin lymphoma whose best overall responses were complete response, partial response or progressive disease. Single-agent nivolumab was administered to trial patients in the multi-cohort phase II CheckMate 205 trial. An independent review committee assessed best overall response using the 2007 International Working Group response criteria. Trial PBMCs were collected just before the start of nivolumab (C1D1) and during therapy at cycle 2 day 1 and cycle 4 day 1. Peripheral blood was collected in 8 mL Vacutainer Cell Preparation Tubes, from which PBMCs were isolated by centrifugation and then cryopreserved.

Sequencing used peripheral blood mononuclear cells (PBMCs), obtained before the fourth cycle of nivolumab. The receptor's source is a human donor with classical Hodgkin lymphoma. Recombination linked TRBV5-8 to TRBJ1-2; a tentative D match to TRBD1 spans 5 bases. The encoded CDR3 is CASSLEGSDYGYTF. The DNA is TGTGCCAGCAGCTTGGAGGGGTCGGACTATGGCTACACCTTC.